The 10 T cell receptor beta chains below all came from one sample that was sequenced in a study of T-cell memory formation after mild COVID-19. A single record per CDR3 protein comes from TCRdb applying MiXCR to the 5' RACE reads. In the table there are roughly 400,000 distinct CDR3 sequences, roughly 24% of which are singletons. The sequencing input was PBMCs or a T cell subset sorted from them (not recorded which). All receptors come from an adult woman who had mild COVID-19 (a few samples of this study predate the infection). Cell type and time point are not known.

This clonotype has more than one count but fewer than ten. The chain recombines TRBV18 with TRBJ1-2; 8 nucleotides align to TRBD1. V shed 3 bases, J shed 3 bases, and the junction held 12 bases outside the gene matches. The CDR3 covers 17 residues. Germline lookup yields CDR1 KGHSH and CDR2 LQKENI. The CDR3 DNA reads TGTGCCAGCTCACCCCCCCGGAGGGACAGGATGCACTATGGCTACACCTTC. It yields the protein CASSPPRRDRMHYGYTF.

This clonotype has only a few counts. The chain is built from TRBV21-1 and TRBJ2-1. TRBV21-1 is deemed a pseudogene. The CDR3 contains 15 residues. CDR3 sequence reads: CASSTRGGSYNEQFF. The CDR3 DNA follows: TGTGCCAGCAGCACCAGAGGGGGCTCCTACAATGAGCAGTTCTTC.

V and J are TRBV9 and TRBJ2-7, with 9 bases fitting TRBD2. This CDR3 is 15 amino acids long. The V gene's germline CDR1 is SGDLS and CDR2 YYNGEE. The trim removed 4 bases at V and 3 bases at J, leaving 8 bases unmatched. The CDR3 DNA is TGTGCCAGCAGCTCGGGGAGCGGGGGGAGCTACGAGCAGTACTTC. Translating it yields CASSSGSGGSYEQYF.

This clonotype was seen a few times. As DNA, the CDR3 is TGTGCCATCAGCAGACAGGGGCGGACCGCACCAGATACGCAGTATTTT. Encoded protein: CAISRQGRTAPDTQYF. The chain combines TRBV10-3 with TRBJ2-3, with TRBD1 identical over 8 bases. J gave up 4 bases and V 6 bases, and 12 bases lay outside the gene matches. Germline lookup yields CDR1 ENHRY and CDR2 SYGVKD. The CDR3 runs 16 residues.

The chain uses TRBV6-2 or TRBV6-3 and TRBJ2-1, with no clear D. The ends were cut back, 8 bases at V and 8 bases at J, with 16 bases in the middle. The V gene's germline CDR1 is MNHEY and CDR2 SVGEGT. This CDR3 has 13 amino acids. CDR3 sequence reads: CASVQQRRYEQFF. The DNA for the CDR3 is TGTGCCAGCGTACAGCAGCGCCGGTATGAGCAGTTCTTC.

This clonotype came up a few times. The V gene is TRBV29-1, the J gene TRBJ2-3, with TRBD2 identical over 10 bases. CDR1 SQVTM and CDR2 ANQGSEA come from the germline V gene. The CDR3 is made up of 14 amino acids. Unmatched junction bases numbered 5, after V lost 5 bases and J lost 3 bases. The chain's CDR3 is CSVSTSGDTDTQYF. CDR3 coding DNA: TGCAGCGTTAGCACTAGCGGGGATACAGATACGCAGTATTTT.

The chain's CDR3 is CASSRAQPYEQYF. The CDR3 DNA is TGTGCCAGCAGCAGAGCCCAGCCCTACGAGCAGTACTTC. The chain combines TRBV3-1 with TRBJ2-7, with D unresolved. CDR1 and CDR2 from the germline V gene are LGHDT and YNNKEL (reference sequence). The CDR3 is 13 amino acids. Between the trimmed V and J ends, which lost 5 bases and 2 bases, there was a span of 10 bases.

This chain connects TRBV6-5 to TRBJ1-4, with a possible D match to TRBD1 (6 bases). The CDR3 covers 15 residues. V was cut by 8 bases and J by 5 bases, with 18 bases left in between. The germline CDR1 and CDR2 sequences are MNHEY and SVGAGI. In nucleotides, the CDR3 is TGTGCCAGCTCAAAGACAGGCGGGATCAATGAAAAACTGTTTTTT. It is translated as CASSKTGGINEKLFF.

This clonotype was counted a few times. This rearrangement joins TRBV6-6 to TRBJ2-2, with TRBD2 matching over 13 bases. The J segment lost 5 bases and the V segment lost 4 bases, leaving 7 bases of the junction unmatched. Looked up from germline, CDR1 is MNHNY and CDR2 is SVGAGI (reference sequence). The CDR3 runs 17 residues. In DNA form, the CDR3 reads TGTGCCAGCAGTTGGTCCGGGACTAGCGGGAATACCGGGGAGCTGTTTTTT. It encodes CASSWSGTSGNTGELFF.

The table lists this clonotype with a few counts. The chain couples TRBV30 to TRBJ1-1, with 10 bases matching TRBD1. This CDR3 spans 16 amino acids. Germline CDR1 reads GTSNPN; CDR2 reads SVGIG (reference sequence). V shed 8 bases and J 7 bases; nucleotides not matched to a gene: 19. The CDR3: CARRDRDRGASIEAFF. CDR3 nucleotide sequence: TGTGCCCGGCGTGACCGGGACAGGGGCGCGAGCATTGAAGCTTTCTTT.